The 28 T cell receptor beta chains reported below all come from one sample, sequenced in a study of T-cell memory formation after mild COVID-19. In TCRdb, the 5' RACE reads were re-called with MiXCR into one record per CDR3 protein. This table has 90,000 to 120,000 distinct CDR3 sequences, 15% to 20% appearing once. Specimen: PBMCs or a T cell subset sorted from them (not recorded which). Source of these receptors: a man aged 18-30 years who had mild COVID-19 (a few samples of this study predate the infection). Cell type and time point are not known.

The genes are TRBV6-5 and TRBJ1-3; D not resolved. Trimming shortened V by 2 bases and J by 0 bases, and 8 bases separated the two germline ends. This CDR3 has 15 residues. Per the germline V gene, CDR1 is MNHEY and CDR2 is SVGAGI. The CDR3 region has the DNA TGTGCCAGCAGTTACGATCAGAGCTCTGGAAACACCATATATTTT. Its translation is CASSYDQSSGNTIYF.

The chain couples TRBV29-1 to TRBJ2-3; 7 positions agree with TRBD1. Germline CDR1 SQVTM, CDR2 ANQGSEA. Unmatched junction bases numbered 13, after V lost 7 bases and J lost 3 bases. The CDR3 is 15 amino acids. CDR3 nucleotides: TGCAGCGCTAAGGTACAGGGGTATCGGACAGATACGCAGTATTTT. It yields the protein CSAKVQGYRTDTQYF.

The genes are TRBV6-5 and TRBJ2-7; TRBD1 agrees at 10 bases. CDR1 MNHEY and CDR2 SVGAGI come from the germline V gene. This CDR3 is 13 amino acids long. V lost 5 bases and J lost 12; bases outside the gene matches: 10. For the CDR3, the DNA is TGTGCCAGCAGTGACCCCGGGACAGGGGTGGTGTACGTC. It encodes CASSDPGTGVVYV.

Only a few counts were recorded for this clonotype. The J gene is TRBJ1-1, the V gene TRBV12-3 or TRBV12-4; tentative D call: TRBD1 (6 bases). This CDR3 has 13 residues. V lost 1 base and J lost 9, with 12 bases in between. The CDR3 coding sequence is TGTGCCAGCAGTTTAGGGCGGGGGGCTAAAGCTTTCTTT. The encoded protein is CASSLGRGAKAFF.

The V call is TRBV7-9, the J call TRBJ2-1; 7 bases line up with TRBD2. V lost 3 bases and J lost 1; bases outside the gene matches: 3. Germline V gene sequence: CDR1 SEHNR, CDR2 FQNEAQ (reference sequence). CDR3 length equals 15 residues. Here the CDR3 reads CASSFRLASYNEQFF. CDR3 DNA: TGTGCCAGCAGCTTTAGACTAGCTTCCTACAATGAGCAGTTCTTC.

The chain carries TRBV18 and TRBJ2-5; unclear D gene. This CDR3 is built from 13 residues. Germline-derived CDR1 and CDR2 are KGHSH and LQKENI. V lost 3 bases and J 3 bases, leaving 8 bases between the germline ends. The CDR3 bases are TGTGCCAGCTCACCTTCCCCTAAAGAGACCCAGTACTTC. Its translation: CASSPSPKETQYF.

The chain carries TRBV28 and TRBJ2-7, with D perhaps TRBD2 (6 bases). The V and J ends lost 4 bases and 0 bases respectively, with 16 bases between them. The CDR3 runs 16 residues. The germline gives CDR1 MDHEN, CDR2 SYDVKM. The CDR3, as DNA: TGTGCCAGCAGTTCCCCTCACGCGGGAAGCTCCTACGAGCAGTACGTC. This gives the protein CASSSPHAGSSYEQYV.

This clonotype was seen a handful of times. This chain connects TRBV7-2 to TRBJ2-3; D not resolved. Germline V CDR1 and CDR2: SGHTA, FQGNSA. V was trimmed by 5 bases and J by 8 bases, leaving 14 bases between them. The CDR3 contains 13 residues. CDR3 sequence: CASSREQHGTQYF. CDR3 DNA sequence: TGTGCCAGCAGCCGAGAACAGCACGGTACGCAGTATTTT.

About this clonotype: Since a much larger clone is just one base distant, this may be a read error. The chain joins TRBV9 to TRBJ2-3; the match to TRBD2 covers 9 bases. Germline V gene sequence: CDR1 SGDLS, CDR2 YYNGEE. The CDR3 is 16 residues long. CDR3 in DNA: TGTGCCAGCAGCCCCCAGGCGGGGGGGCCTGGAGATACGCAGTGTTTT. Translated: CASSPQAGGPGDTQCF.

This clonotype turned up a few times. The CDR3 reads CAIRETGETEAFF. CDR3 in DNA: TGTGCCATCAGAGAGACAGGGGAGACTGAAGCTTTCTTT. The chain links TRBV10-3 to TRBJ1-1, with 8 bases aligning to TRBD1. The length of the CDR3 is 13 residues. From germline, CDR1 is ENHRY and CDR2 SYGVKD. V lost 6 bases and J lost 5; bases outside the gene matches: 5.

The chain has TRBV11-1 and TRBJ2-3; TRBD2 is a possible D gene (5 bases). Trimming pared 3 bases from V and 2 bases from J, leaving 21 bases between. The V gene's germline CDR1 is SGHAT and CDR2 FQDESV (reference sequence). The length of the CDR3 is 18 residues. The CDR3, as DNA: TGTGCCAGCAGCTTCGGGCTCGGTGGCGGGCCAAACACAGATACGCAGTATTTT. It yields the protein CASSFGLGGGPNTDTQYF.

This clonotype was counted between two and nine times. J is TRBJ2-5 and V is TRBV2, with D perhaps TRBD2 (5 bases). Germline V gene data show CDR1 as SNHLY and CDR2 as FYNNEI. Deletions cut 4 bases from V and 4 bases from J, with 13 bases between. The CDR3 is 14 amino acids. Here the CDR3 reads CASSGWSGLETQYF. The CDR3 DNA sequence: TGTGCCAGCAGTGGGTGGTCAGGACTAGAGACCCAGTACTTC.

This clonotype was detected only a few times. The gene calls are TRBV6-5 and TRBJ2-7; TRBD1 aligns across 9 bases. The CDR3 is made up of 15 amino acids. With 2 bases clipped from V and 4 bases from J, the junction kept 6 bases outside the gene matches. Germline values: CDR1 MNHEY, CDR2 SVGAGI. The CDR3 sequence: CASSYDLGQGYEQYF. CDR3 nucleotides: TGTGCCAGCAGTTACGATTTAGGACAGGGGTACGAGCAGTACTTC.

As regards this clonotype: Sequence at one end of the junction differs from germline and may be a read error. The chain recombines TRBV27 with TRBJ1-1, with D tentatively TRBD1 (5 bases). CDR3 size: 14 residues. In germline, CDR1 is MNHEY, CDR2 SMNVEV (reference sequence). The CDR3 sequence is CASSLKGRNSEAFF. CDR3 in DNA: TGTGCCAGCAGTTTAAAGGGACGGAACTCTGAAGCTTTCTTT.

The rearrangement links TRBV5-1 to TRBJ2-3; TRBD2 agrees at 8 bases. There are 15 residues in the CDR3. The J segment lost 4 bases and the V segment lost 5 bases, leaving 9 bases of the junction unmatched. CDR1 is SGHRS and CDR2 is YFSETQ in the germline V gene. The CDR3 sequence: CASSLGLVGSDTQYF. The DNA for the CDR3 is TGCGCCAGCAGTCTGGGACTAGTCGGCTCAGATACGCAGTATTTT. Full variable domain (rest looked up from reference TRBV5-1 and TRBJ2-3): KAGVTQTPRYLIKTRGQQVTLSCSPISGHRSVSWYQQTPGQGLQFLFEYFSETQRNKGNFPGRFSGRQFSNSRSEMNVSTLELGDSALYLCASSLGLVGSDTQYFGPGTRLTVL.

The genes are TRBV3-1 and TRBJ2-3, with D possibly being TRBD1 or TRBD2 (6 bases each). This CDR3 is 17 amino acids long. Per germline, CDR1 LGHDT and CDR2 YNNKEL (reference sequence). Trimming pared 0 bases from V and 0 bases from J, leaving 13 bases between. CDR3 sequence reads: CASSQDEGGSSTDTQYF. As DNA, the CDR3 is TGTGCCAGCAGCCAAGATGAGGGGGGATCTAGCACAGATACGCAGTATTTT.

The rearrangement uses TRBV2 and TRBJ2-2, with 7 positions matching TRBD1. The CDR3 is made up of 14 amino acids. The germline V gene has CDR1 SNHLY and CDR2 FYNNEI. Trimming cost V 6 bases and J 5 bases; bases outside gene matches: 6. CDR3 sequence: CASRDDRETGELFF. The CDR3 nucleotides are TGTGCCAGCAGAGATGACAGGGAAACCGGGGAGCTGTTTTTT.

This clonotype has just a few counts. This rearrangement joins TRBV29-1 to TRBJ1-2, with 7 bases matching TRBD1. There are 11 residues in the CDR3. After removal of 8 bases from V and 8 bases from J, the junction contained 8 bases not matched to a gene. Germline V gene data show CDR1 as SQVTM and CDR2 as ANQGSEA. The CDR3 sequence is CSLWDRGGYTF. The DNA of the CDR3 is TGCAGCCTCTGGGACAGAGGAGGCTACACCTTC.

This clonotype was observed a handful of times. This chain joins TRBV4-3 and TRBJ1-2, with D unclear. CDR3 size: 13 residues. Germline CDR1 reads LGHNA; CDR2 reads YSLEER. V was pared by 1 base and J by 0 bases, with 3 bases between. DNA of the CDR3: TGCGCCAGCAGCCAAGGTCCTAACTATGGCTACACCTTC. The encoded protein is CASSQGPNYGYTF.

This clonotype showed up many times. The genes are TRBV5-1 and TRBJ2-3, with 8 bases fitting TRBD2. The CDR3 spans 15 residues. J gave up 5 bases and V 4 bases, and 9 bases lay outside the gene matches. CDR1 and CDR2 (germline): SGHRS, YFSETQ. The CDR3 is CASSPSRGGRDTQYF. The CDR3 nucleotides are TGCGCCAGCAGCCCCTCCCGGGGGGGCAGAGATACGCAGTATTTT.

This rearrangement joins TRBV12-3 or TRBV12-4 to TRBJ2-1; D not certain. The CDR3 length is 15 residues. With 1 base removed from V and 4 bases from J, the gap between germline ends came to 11 bases. This CDR3 is CASSLESQVYNEQFF. The CDR3 DNA follows: TGTGCCAGCAGTTTAGAGAGCCAGGTTTACAATGAGCAGTTCTTC.

The CDR3 DNA is TGTGCCAGCAGTTACCGGGCAGGGGGTATCGGGGAGCTGTTTTTT. This translates into CASSYRAGGIGELFF. The chain employs TRBV6-5 and TRBJ2-2; the match to TRBD1 covers 7 bases. CDR3 length: 15 residues. With V trimmed by 2 bases and J by 7 bases, 7 bases remained unmatched. CDR1 MNHEY and CDR2 SVGAGI come from the germline V gene.

The V gene is TRBV28, the J gene TRBJ2-7, with D perhaps matching TRBD1 (6 bases). CDR1 and CDR2 from the germline V gene are MDHEN and SYDVKM. V lost 4 bases, J lost 0 bases, and 10 bases lay in between. This CDR3 is 14 amino acids long. Here the CDR3 reads CASSSTGASYEQYV. Here the CDR3 DNA reads TGTGCCAGCAGTTCGACAGGAGCCTCCTACGAGCAGTACGTC.

This clonotype came up a few times. J is TRBJ2-5 and V is TRBV6-1; tentatively, D is TRBD1 (6 bases). There are 14 residues in the CDR3. V was cut by 4 bases and J by 5 bases, with 14 bases left in between. The germline gives CDR1 MNHNS, CDR2 SASEGT. The DNA of the CDR3 is TGTGCCAGCAGTGGGGGCACAGGGATGGAGACCCAGTACTTC. This translates into CASSGGTGMETQYF.

V and J are TRBV4-2 and TRBJ2-7; 9 nucleotides agree with TRBD1. V shed 4 bases, J shed 5 bases, and the junction held 12 bases outside the gene matches. Germline V gives CDR1 LGHNA, CDR2 YNFKEQ. The CDR3 is made up of 16 amino acids. The CDR3 nucleotides read TGTGCCAGCAGCCGCTCCCAGGGACAGGGCTTGAACGAGCAGTACTTC. Protein: CASSRSQGQGLNEQYF.

The table lists this clonotype with a few counts. This rearrangement joins TRBV5-1 to TRBJ2-7, with 9 nucleotides matching TRBD1. The CDR3 consists of 16 residues. With V trimmed by 0 bases and J by 2 bases, 6 bases remained unmatched. CDR1 SGHRS and CDR2 YFSETQ come from the germline V gene. CDR3 residues: CASSLAPGQGTYEQYF. The CDR3 DNA sequence: TGCGCCAGCAGCTTGGCCCCGGGACAGGGTACCTACGAGCAGTACTTC.

This clonotype was seen a few times. This chain uses TRBV5-4 with TRBJ2-1, with D possibly being TRBD1 or TRBD2 (5 bases each). The germline V and J ends were trimmed by 6 bases and 15 bases, with 25 bases remaining between them. The CDR3 is 14 amino acids. CDR1 and CDR2 (germline): SGHNT, YYREEE (reference sequence). CDR3 sequence reads: CASKNSGDLGKPFF. The CDR3 DNA sequence: TGTGCCAGCAAGAACTCCGGGGACCTCGGCAAGCCGTTCTTC. The variable domain in full, completed from reference TRBV5-4 and TRBJ2-1, reads ETGVTQSPTHLIKTRGQQVTLRCSSQSGHNTVSWYQQALGQGPQFIFQYYREEENGRGNFPPRFSGLQFPNYSSELNVNALELDDSALYLCASKNSGDLGKPFFGPGTRLTVL.

This clonotype has ten or more counts. The rearrangement links TRBV5-1 to TRBJ2-1; TRBD1 aligns across 10 bases. V was pared by 4 bases and J by 5 bases, with 9 bases of the junction left unmatched. The CDR3 extends over 16 amino acids. Germline V gives CDR1 SGHRS, CDR2 YFSETQ. The DNA for the CDR3 is TGCGCCAGCAGCCGGACGGGACAGGGGCGTAACAATGAGCAGTTCTTC. Protein: CASSRTGQGRNNEQFF.